This T cell receptor (beta chain) originates from a study of CD8+ T cells in alopecia areata. CDR3 length: 14 residues. Germline CDR1 is SGDLS and CDR2 is YYNGEE. The junction had 5 bases not matched to a gene; V was cut back by 4 bases and J by 3 bases. This clone appeared a single time. RNA extraction and reverse transcription yielded cDNA as sequencing template. Data came from immunoSEQ multiplex PCR; TCRdb stores just in-frame clones and leaves some out. The table includes over 95,000 clones, roughly two thirds detected once. Indicated treatment: oral pan-JAK inhibitor, 5-10 mg twice daily. The authors sorted CD4+ and CD8+ T cells from PBMCs.

J is TRBJ2-7 and V is TRBV9; 9 nucleotides match TRBD1. The TCR comes from a human donor with alopecia areata. Sequencing was performed on CD8+ T cells sorted from blood, taken at week 4, from a patient treated with tofacitinib. The CDR3 spells CASSFGTGNYEQYF. The CDR3 bases are TGTGCCAGCAGCTTTGGGACAGGGAACTACGAGCAGTACTTC.